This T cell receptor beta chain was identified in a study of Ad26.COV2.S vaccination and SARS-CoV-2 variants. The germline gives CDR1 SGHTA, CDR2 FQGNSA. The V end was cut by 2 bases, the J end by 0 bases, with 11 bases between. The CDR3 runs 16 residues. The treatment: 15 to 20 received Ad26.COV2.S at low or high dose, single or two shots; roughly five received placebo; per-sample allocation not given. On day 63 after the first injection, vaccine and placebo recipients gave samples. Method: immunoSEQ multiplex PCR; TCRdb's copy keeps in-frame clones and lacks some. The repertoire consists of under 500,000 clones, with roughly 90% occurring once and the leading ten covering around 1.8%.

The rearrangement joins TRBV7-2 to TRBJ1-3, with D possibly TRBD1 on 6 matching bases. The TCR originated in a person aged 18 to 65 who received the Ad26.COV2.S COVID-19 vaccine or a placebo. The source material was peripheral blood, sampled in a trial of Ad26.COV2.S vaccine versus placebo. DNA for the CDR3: TGTGCCAGCAGCTTAATCGGGACACTCTCTGGAAACACCATATATTTT. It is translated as CASSLIGTLSGNTIYF.